The 24 T cell receptor beta chains below come from one sample, sequenced in a study of T cell repertoires in cytomegalovirus infection. TCRdb called the reads again in MiXCR, with one record for every CDR3 protein. The sample lists 110,000 or so distinct CDR3 sequences; 30% were seen once. The antigens of these receptors remain unknown. Here the sequenced sample was CD8+ T cells from cultured PBMCs, taken from culture after CMV antigen stimulation. All receptors come from a human donor in good health (CMV status not recorded). Some clones in this sample may be carry-over from other donors' samples.

This clonotype was seen a handful of times. CDR3 DNA: TGTGCCAGCACCGACAGAATAAGCACAGATACGCAGTATTTT. Its translation is CASTDRISTDTQYF. The chain couples TRBV12-3 or TRBV12-4 to TRBJ2-3; weak D call: TRBD1 (5 bases). V lost 7 bases and J 0 bases, leaving 11 bases between the germline ends. This CDR3 is built from 14 residues.

This chain joins TRBV4-1 and TRBJ1-5, with 9 positions matching TRBD1. After removal of 4 bases from V and 1 base from J, the junction contained 5 bases not matched to a gene. The CDR3 spans 16 residues. CDR1 and CDR2 from the germline V gene are MGHRA and YSYEKL. This CDR3 is CASSLAGTGSNQPQHF. DNA for the CDR3: TGCGCCAGCAGCCTCGCCGGGACAGGGAGCAATCAGCCCCAGCATTTT.

This clonotype was seen a handful of times. V is TRBV7-2 and J is TRBJ2-7, with D unclear. Germline lookup yields CDR1 SGHTA and CDR2 FQGNSA. Trimming cost V 6 bases and J 4 bases, with 19 bases left between them. The CDR3 extends over 15 amino acids. CDR3 amino acids: CASSYAGPPGYEQYF. For the CDR3, the DNA is TGTGCCAGCAGTTACGCCGGGCCACCCGGTTACGAGCAGTACTTC.

The rearrangement uses TRBV7-9 and TRBJ1-4, with D perhaps matching TRBD1 (5 bases). Germline CDR1 SEHNR, CDR2 FQNEAQ (reference sequence). The CDR3 length is 12 residues. V was shortened by 4 bases and J by 6 bases, with 6 bases between the two germline ends. The CDR3 nucleotides read TGTGCCAGCAGCTCGACAGATGAAAAACTGTTTTTT. Translating it yields CASSSTDEKLFF. Drawing the rest from reference TRBV7-9 and TRBJ1-4, the complete variable domain is DTGVSQNPRHKITKRGQNVTFRCDPISEHNRLYWYRQTLGQGPEFLTYFQNEAQLEKSRLLSDRFSAERPKGSFSTLEIQRTEQGDSAMYLCASSSTDEKLFFGSGTQLSVL.

This chain links TRBV28 with TRBJ2-3, with 8 bases lining up with TRBD2. The V gene end was trimmed by 6 bases and the J gene end by 5 bases; junction bases not matched to a gene: 10. The CDR3 consists of 15 residues. Germline V gene sequence: CDR1 MDHEN, CDR2 SYDVKM. In DNA form, the CDR3 reads TGTGCCAGCAGGCGGCCGGGACTAGATAAAGATACGCAGTATTTT. It translates to CASRRPGLDKDTQYF.

The V call is TRBV6-1, the J call TRBJ1-5; tentative D call: TRBD1 (6 bases). Trimming removed 0 bases at V and 0 bases at J, with 15 bases between. CDR1 and CDR2 from the germline V gene are MNHNS and SASEGT. The CDR3 contains 18 residues. CDR3 DNA: TGTGCCAGCAGTGAAGCAGGCGTTTGGGGGCATAGCAATCAGCCCCAGCATTTT. This translates into CASSEAGVWGHSNQPQHF.

This clonotype was counted ten times or more. The gene calls are TRBV7-2 and TRBJ2-1; possibly TRBD2 for D (5 bases). Germline V gene data show CDR1 as SGHTA and CDR2 as FQGNSA. V lost 3 bases and J 10 bases, leaving 7 bases between the germline ends. The CDR3 is 11 residues long. Here the CDR3 reads CASSFGLEQFF. The CDR3 DNA reads as TGTGCCAGCAGCTTTGGACTGGAGCAGTTCTTC.

There are a few counts of this clonotype. This sequence joins TRBV7-2 and TRBJ1-3, with D possibly being TRBD1 (5 bases). Germline assignment: CDR1 SGHTA and CDR2 FQGNSA. V lost 5 bases to trimming and J lost 4 bases, with 18 bases between them. This CDR3 spans 16 amino acids. The CDR3 protein is CASSPKFEGQGNTIYF. CDR3 coding DNA: TGTGCCAGCAGCCCGAAGTTCGAGGGGCAAGGAAACACCATATATTTT.

DNA of the CDR3: TGTGCCAGCAGTCAGCGGGCTCTAGCAAGGGAACTTACAGATACGCAGTATTTT. It translates to CASSQRALARELTDTQYF. J is TRBJ2-3 and V is TRBV6-2 or TRBV6-3, with D maybe TRBD2 (6 bases). From germline, CDR1 is MNHEY and CDR2 SVGEGT. This CDR3 comprises 18 residues. Trimming cost V 5 bases and J 3 bases, with 24 bases left between them.

This clonotype was detected a few times. V and J are TRBV4-1 and TRBJ1-2; D uncertain. This CDR3 contains 14 residues. CDR1 and CDR2 from the germline V gene are MGHRA and YSYEKL. Between the trimmed V and J ends, which lost 5 bases and 2 bases, there was a span of 12 bases. The CDR3 sequence is CASSTPTGNYGYTF. The CDR3 DNA reads TGCGCCAGCAGCACCCCGACTGGCAACTATGGCTACACCTTC.

This clonotype was seen repeatedly, ten times or more. This chain uses TRBV28 with TRBJ2-7; TRBD2 aligns across 7 bases. V lost 3 bases to trimming and J lost 5 bases; unmatched junction nucleotides: 13. Germline CDR1 MDHEN, CDR2 SYDVKM. The CDR3 runs to 16 residues. This chain's CDR3 is CASSFNIGRGGNEQYF. DNA for the CDR3: TGTGCCAGCAGTTTTAATATCGGTCGGGGAGGGAACGAGCAGTACTTC.

The gene calls are TRBV27 and TRBJ2-7; D uncertain. The CDR3 covers 14 residues. V lost 5 bases and J lost 2, with 13 bases in between. Germline values: CDR1 MNHEY, CDR2 SMNVEV (reference sequence). The DNA for the CDR3 is TGTGCCAGCAGTCCGATCGACGCGCCCTACGAGCAGTACTTC. Its protein is CASSPIDAPYEQYF.

This chain joins TRBV27 and TRBJ2-1, with D tentatively TRBD2 (6 bases). In germline, CDR1 is MNHEY, CDR2 SMNVEV (reference sequence). This CDR3 contains 16 residues. The V gene lost 0 bases and the J gene lost 4 bases, with 13 bases spanning the gap. The CDR3 DNA follows: TGTGCCAGCAGTTTATCAGGTCTGGGGGGATACAATGAGCAGTTCTTC. As protein: CASSLSGLGGYNEQFF.

A few counts support this clonotype. The chain links TRBV4-2 to TRBJ1-1; D remains unclear. Trimming left V 3 bases short and J 3 bases short, with 5 bases between. The CDR3 has 12 amino acids. The V gene's germline CDR1 is LGHNA and CDR2 YNFKEQ. The CDR3 loop reads CASSHGDTEAFF. In DNA form, the CDR3 reads TGTGCCAGCAGCCACGGGGACACTGAAGCTTTCTTT.

This clonotype turned up a few times. The genes are TRBV4-1 and TRBJ1-2; no clear D gene. The CDR3 sequence is 13 residues long. Germline-derived CDR1 and CDR2 are MGHRA and YSYEKL. Trimming took 0 bases from V and 6 from J, leaving 8 bases between them. CDR3 residues: CASSQDPGDGYTF. The CDR3, as DNA: TGCGCCAGCAGCCAAGATCCGGGCGATGGCTACACCTTC.

The gene calls are TRBV28 and TRBJ2-5; D gene ambiguous. Germline CDR1 is MDHEN and CDR2 is SYDVKM. This CDR3 region has 13 residues. The V end was cut by 4 bases, the J end by 3 bases, with 9 bases between. CDR3 loop: CASSSTSKETQYF. The DNA for the CDR3 is TGTGCCAGCAGTTCGACCAGCAAAGAGACCCAGTACTTC.

This clonotype has a handful of counts. The chain combines TRBV12-5 with TRBJ2-3; 11 bases line up with TRBD1. Germline V CDR1 and CDR2: LGHNT, FRNRAP. The CDR3 runs 15 residues. J was trimmed by 0 bases and V by 8 bases; bases with no gene match: 4. The CDR3: CASSGTGGSTDTQYF. CDR3 sequence (DNA): TGTGCTAGTTCCGGGACAGGGGGTAGCACAGATACGCAGTATTTT.

The table lists this clonotype with many counts. The rearrangement links TRBV27 to TRBJ1-2; 7 bases are shared with TRBD1. The junction had 10 bases not matched to a gene; V was cut back by 0 bases and J by 6 bases. There are 16 residues in the CDR3. Germline CDR1 and CDR2: MNHEY and SMNVEV (reference sequence). DNA for the CDR3: TGTGCCAGCAGTTTATCTCGACAGGGCCGGTTCGATGGCTACACCTTC. This translates into CASSLSRQGRFDGYTF.

The chain joins TRBV28 to TRBJ2-3; TRBD1 agrees at 9 bases. J gave up 2 bases and V 5 bases, and 8 bases lay outside the gene matches. The germline V gene has CDR1 MDHEN and CDR2 SYDVKM. The CDR3 length is 16 residues. CDR3: CASSPGQGPLTDTQYF. The CDR3 DNA is TGTGCCAGCAGTCCTGGACAGGGGCCCCTCACAGATACGCAGTATTTT.

The CDR3 reads CASRPRLAGENTGELFF. CDR3 sequence (DNA): TGTGCCAGCAGGCCCCGACTAGCGGGGGAGAACACCGGGGAGCTGTTTTTT. The chain recombines TRBV28 with TRBJ2-2, with 12 bases identical to TRBD2. The CDR3 extends over 17 amino acids. CDR1 is MDHEN, CDR2 SYDVKM, per germline. V lost 6 bases to trimming and J lost 1 base; unmatched junction nucleotides: 6.

The rearrangement links TRBV9 to TRBJ2-3; D gene unclear. CDR3 length: 11 amino acids. Germline CDR1 reads SGDLS; CDR2 reads YYNGEE. V lost 5 bases to trimming and J lost 8 bases, with 9 bases between them. The CDR3 sequence: CASRSSGTQYF. The CDR3 coding sequence is TGTGCCAGCAGGTCTTCCGGTACGCAGTATTTT.

V and J are TRBV15 and TRBJ1-4; D may be TRBD1 (5 bases). This CDR3 has 15 amino acids. CDR1 and CDR2 from the germline V gene are LNHNV and YYDKDF (reference sequence). The V and J ends lost 1 base and 8 bases respectively, with 14 bases between them. CDR3 bases: TGTGCCACCAGCAGAGTCCACAGGATCGGGGAAAAACTGTTTTTT. Its translation is CATSRVHRIGEKLFF.

The chain combines TRBV20-1 with TRBJ2-7; possible D gene TRBD1, 6 bases. Deletions cut 3 bases from V and 3 bases from J, with 12 bases between. The germline gives CDR1 DFQATT, CDR2 SNEGSKA (reference sequence). The CDR3 spans 13 residues. In DNA, the CDR3 is TGCAGTGCTAGTTCGGGACACAACTACGAGCAGTACTTC. Its translation is CSASSGHNYEQYF.

This clonotype came up a few times. The chain is built from TRBV6-1 and TRBJ1-1, with 9 bases matching TRBD1. Germline loops: CDR1 MNHNS, CDR2 SASEGT. This CDR3 is built from 19 residues. Germline trimming cut 3 bases from V and 1 base from J; bases unmatched to any gene: 15. In nucleotides, the CDR3 is TGTGCCAGCAGTGAGGCCCCGCTTTCGGACAGGGGCCCGAACACTGAAGCTTTCTTT. The encoded protein is CASSEAPLSDRGPNTEAFF.